This TCR beta chain was profiled in a study of T cell responses to AZD1222 COVID-19 vaccine. Germline CDR1 is LNHDA and CDR2 is SQIVND (reference sequence). The CDR3 totals 15 residues. The germline V and J ends were trimmed by 1 base and 2 bases, with 9 bases remaining between them. The study's findings and limits: A reported finding is that nearly half of spike-specific TCRs target unmutated variant regions.

The assay was immunoSEQ multiplex PCR, and TCRdb's table has in-frame clones only and misses some. The table includes 95,000 to 150,000 clones, more than 75% detected once. Regarding this clone: No antigen is known for it. Additional DNA sequences in this sample encode the identical CDR3.

This material consisted of peripheral blood, taken on day 0 of AZD1222 vaccination. This receptor was identified in an adult in good health. The chain joins TRBV19 to TRBJ1-5; the D is unclear. The CDR3 coding sequence is TGTGCCAGTAGTATAGTTCCGGGCGGCAATCAGCCCCAGCATTTT. This sequence encodes CASSIVPGGNQPQHF.